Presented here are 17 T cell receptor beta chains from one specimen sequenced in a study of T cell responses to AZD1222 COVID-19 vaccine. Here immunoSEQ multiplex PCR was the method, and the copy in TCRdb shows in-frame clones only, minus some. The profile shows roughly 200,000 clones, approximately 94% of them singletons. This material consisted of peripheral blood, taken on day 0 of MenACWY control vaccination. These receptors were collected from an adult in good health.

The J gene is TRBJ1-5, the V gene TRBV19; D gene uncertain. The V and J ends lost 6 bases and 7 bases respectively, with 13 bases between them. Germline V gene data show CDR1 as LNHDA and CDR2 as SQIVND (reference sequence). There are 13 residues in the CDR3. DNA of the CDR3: TGTGCCAGTAGGAAGAGTGAACCACAGCCCCAGCATTTT. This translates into CASRKSEPQPQHF. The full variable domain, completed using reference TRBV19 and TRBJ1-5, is DGGITQSPKYLFRKEGQNVTLSCEQNLNHDAMYWYRQDPGQGLRLIYYSQIVNDFQKGDIAEGYSVSREKKESFPLTVTSAQKNPTAFYLCASRKSEPQPQHFGDGTRLSIL.

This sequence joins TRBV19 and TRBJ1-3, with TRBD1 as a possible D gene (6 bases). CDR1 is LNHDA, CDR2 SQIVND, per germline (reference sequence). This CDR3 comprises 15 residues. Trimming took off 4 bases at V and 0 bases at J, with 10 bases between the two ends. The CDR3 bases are TGTGCCAGTAGTACCTCGGACAGCTCTGGAAACACCATATATTTT. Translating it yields CASSTSDSSGNTIYF.

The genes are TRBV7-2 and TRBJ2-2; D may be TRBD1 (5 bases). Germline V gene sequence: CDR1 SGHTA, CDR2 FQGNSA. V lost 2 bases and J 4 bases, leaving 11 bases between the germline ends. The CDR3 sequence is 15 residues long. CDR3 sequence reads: CASSLYGHTTGELFF. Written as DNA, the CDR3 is TGTGCCAGCAGCTTATACGGACACACCACCGGGGAGCTGTTTTTT.

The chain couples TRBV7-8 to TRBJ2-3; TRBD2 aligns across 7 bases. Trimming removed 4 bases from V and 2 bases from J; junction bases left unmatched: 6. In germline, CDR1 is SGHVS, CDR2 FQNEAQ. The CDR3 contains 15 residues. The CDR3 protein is CASSSPGGFTDTQYF. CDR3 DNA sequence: TGTGCCAGCAGCTCGCCGGGGGGATTCACAGATACGCAGTATTTT.

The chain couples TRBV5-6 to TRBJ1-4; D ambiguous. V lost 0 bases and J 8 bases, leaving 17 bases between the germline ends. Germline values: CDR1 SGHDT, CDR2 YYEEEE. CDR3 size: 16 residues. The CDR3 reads CASSLEGSLVVEKLFF. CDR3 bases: TGTGCCAGCAGCTTGGAGGGAAGCCTAGTAGTCGAAAAACTGTTTTTT.

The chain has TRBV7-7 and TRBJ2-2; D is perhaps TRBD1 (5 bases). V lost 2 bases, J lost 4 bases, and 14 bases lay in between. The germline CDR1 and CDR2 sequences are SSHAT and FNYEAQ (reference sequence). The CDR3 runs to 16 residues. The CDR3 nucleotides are TGTGCCAGCAGCTTATACTCGGCAGGGTTCACCGGGGAGCTGTTTTTT. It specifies CASSLYSAGFTGELFF.

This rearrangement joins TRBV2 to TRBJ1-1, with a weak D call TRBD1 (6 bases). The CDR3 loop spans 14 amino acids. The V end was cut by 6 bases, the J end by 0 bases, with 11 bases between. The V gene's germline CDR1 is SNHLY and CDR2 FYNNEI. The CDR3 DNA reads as TGTGCCAGCAGGGAGGGGGGTCTGAACACTGAAGCTTTCTTT. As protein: CASREGGLNTEAFF.

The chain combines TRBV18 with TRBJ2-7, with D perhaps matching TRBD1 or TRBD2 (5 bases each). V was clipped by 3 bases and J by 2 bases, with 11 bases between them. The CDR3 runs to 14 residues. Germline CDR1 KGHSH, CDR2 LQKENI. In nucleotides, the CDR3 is TGTGCCAGCTCACCTGGGACGATAGCCTACGAGCAGTACTTC. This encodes CASSPGTIAYEQYF. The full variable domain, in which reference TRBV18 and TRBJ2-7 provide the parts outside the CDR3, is NAGVMQNPRHLVRRRGQEARLRCSPMKGHSHVYWYRQLPEEGLKFMVYLQKENIIDESGMPKERFSAEFPKEGPSILRIQQVVRGDSAAYFCASSPGTIAYEQYFGPGTRLTVT.

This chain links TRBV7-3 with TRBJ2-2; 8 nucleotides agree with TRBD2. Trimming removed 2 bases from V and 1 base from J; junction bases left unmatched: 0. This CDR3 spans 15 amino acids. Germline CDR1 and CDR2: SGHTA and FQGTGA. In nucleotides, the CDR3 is TGTGCCAGCAGCTTAGCGGGGGGGAACACCGGGGAGCTGTTTTTT. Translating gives CASSLAGGNTGELFF.

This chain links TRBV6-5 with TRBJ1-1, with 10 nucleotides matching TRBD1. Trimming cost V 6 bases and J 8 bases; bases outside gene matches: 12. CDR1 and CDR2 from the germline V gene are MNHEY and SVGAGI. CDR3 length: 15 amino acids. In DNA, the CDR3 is TGTGCCAGCAGCGGAGATCCGGGACAGGGGAGAGAAGCTTTCTTT. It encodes CASSGDPGQGREAFF.

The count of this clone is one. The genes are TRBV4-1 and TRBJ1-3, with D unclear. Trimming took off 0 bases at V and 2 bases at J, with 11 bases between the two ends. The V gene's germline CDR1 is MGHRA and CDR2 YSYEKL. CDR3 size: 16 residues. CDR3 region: CASSQEVWGAGNTIYF. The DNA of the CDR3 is TGCGCCAGCAGCCAAGAAGTTTGGGGTGCTGGAAACACCATATATTTT.

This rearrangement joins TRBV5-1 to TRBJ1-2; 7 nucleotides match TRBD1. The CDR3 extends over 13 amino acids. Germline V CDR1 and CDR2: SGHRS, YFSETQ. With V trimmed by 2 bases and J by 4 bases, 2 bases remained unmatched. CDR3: CASSFQGGYGYTF. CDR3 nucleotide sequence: TGCGCCAGCAGCTTCCAGGGGGGCTATGGCTACACCTTC.

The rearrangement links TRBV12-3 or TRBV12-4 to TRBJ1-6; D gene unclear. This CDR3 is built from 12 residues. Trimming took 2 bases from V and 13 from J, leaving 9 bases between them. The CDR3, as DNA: TGTGCCAGCAGTTTACCCCCCGGCCCCCTCCACTTT. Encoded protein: CASSLPPGPLHF.

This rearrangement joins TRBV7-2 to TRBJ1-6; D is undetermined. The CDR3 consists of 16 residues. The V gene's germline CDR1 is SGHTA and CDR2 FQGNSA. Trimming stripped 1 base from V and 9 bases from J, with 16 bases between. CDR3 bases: TGTGCCAGCAGCTTAGATCCTTCCCCAGCTGGTTCACCCCTCCACTTT. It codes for CASSLDPSPAGSPLHF.

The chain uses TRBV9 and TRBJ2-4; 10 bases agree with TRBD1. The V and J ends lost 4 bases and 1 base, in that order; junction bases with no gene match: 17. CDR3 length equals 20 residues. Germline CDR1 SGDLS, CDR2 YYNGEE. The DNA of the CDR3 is TGTGCCAGCAGCACCCGATGGGACAGGGGTCTTCGGGGGGCCAAAAACATTCAGTACTTC. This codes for CASSTRWDRGLRGAKNIQYF.

DNA for the CDR3: TGTGCCAGCAGTTTACCCTCCGGGACAGGGAACACTGAAGCTTTCTTT. Encoded protein: CASSLPSGTGNTEAFF. The genes are TRBV28 and TRBJ1-1, with TRBD1 identical over 8 bases. The CDR3 runs 16 residues. Trimming removed 2 bases from V and 1 base from J; junction bases left unmatched: 6. The germline V gene has CDR1 MDHEN and CDR2 SYDVKM.

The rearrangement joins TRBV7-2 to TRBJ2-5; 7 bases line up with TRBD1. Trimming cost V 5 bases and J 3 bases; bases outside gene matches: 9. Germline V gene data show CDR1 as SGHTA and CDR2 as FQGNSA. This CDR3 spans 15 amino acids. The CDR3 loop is CASSPTGLSEETQYF. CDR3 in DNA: TGTGCCAGCAGCCCGACAGGGTTGAGCGAAGAGACCCAGTACTTC.